Following are 18 T cell receptor beta chains from one sample sequenced in a study of CD8+CD57+ T cells in acquired aplastic anemia. Sequencing involved patients with CD8+CD57+ cell expansion previously shown by flow cytometry. Genomic DNA served as template for TCR beta VDJ and CDR3 profiling. From the reads, TCRdb called clonotypes with MiXCR, one entry per CDR3 protein. The data hold approximately 180,000 distinct CDR3 sequences, with less than 50% observed a single time. What was sequenced was sorted CD4+, CD8+, or CD8+CD57+ T cells (not recorded which) from PBMCs. The receptors shown here come from a human donor with aplastic anemia.

A few counts support this clonotype. The V and J genes are TRBV28 and TRBJ2-7; TRBD1 matches at 7 bases. V lost 1 base to trimming and J lost 6 bases; unmatched junction nucleotides: 9. The germline V gene encodes CDR1 MDHEN and CDR2 SYDVKM. CDR3 length: 15 amino acids. The DNA for the CDR3 is TGTGCCAGCAGTTTATTTGTGGCAGGGGGTGGCGAGCAGTACTTC. Protein sequence: CASSLFVAGGGEQYF.

This clonotype is a singleton in its sample. This chain links TRBV9 with TRBJ1-1; 7 bases are shared with TRBD1. CDR1 SGDLS and CDR2 YYNGEE come from the germline V gene. J lost 8 bases, V lost 3 bases, and 4 bases had no gene match. The CDR3 sequence is 12 residues long. The CDR3 sequence is CASSASTGEAFF. The CDR3 coding sequence is TGTGCCAGCAGCGCCTCGACAGGGGAAGCTTTCTTT.

This clonotype has just a few counts. The chain carries TRBV29-1 and TRBJ2-7; no reliable D call. Trimming shortened V by 4 bases and J by 4 bases, and 8 bases separated the two germline ends. The CDR3 is 11 residues long. The germline V gene has CDR1 SQVTM and CDR2 ANQGSEA. CDR3 loop: CSVVRSYEQYF. CDR3 DNA sequence: TGCAGCGTTGTACGCTCGTACGAGCAGTACTTC.

Many counts were recorded for this clonotype. V usage is TRBV5-4 and J usage is TRBJ1-1; D remains unclear. The CDR3 has 14 residues. V lost 4 bases, J lost 1 base, and 11 bases lay in between. Per germline, CDR1 SGHNT and CDR2 YYREEE (reference sequence). The CDR3 DNA sequence: TGTGCCAGCAGCCCGCAGGACCGGAACACTGAAGCTTTCTTT. Translating it yields CASSPQDRNTEAFF.

Here the CDR3 reads CASSARGGFRTLPSYEQYF. CDR3 DNA: TGTGCCAGCAGCGCCAGAGGAGGGTTCAGGACACTACCCTCCTACGAGCAGTACTTC. V gene TRBV14 combines with J gene TRBJ2-7; perhaps TRBD2 as D (6 bases). Trimming shortened V by 5 bases and J by 0 bases, and 26 bases separated the two germline ends. The CDR3 has 19 amino acids. Per the germline V gene, CDR1 is SGHDN and CDR2 is FVKESK. Full variable domain (missing parts from reference TRBV14 and TRBJ2-7): EAGVTQFPSHSVIEKGQTVTLRCDPISGHDNLYWYRRVMGKEIKFLLHFVKESKQDESGMPNNRFLAERTGGTYSTLKVQPAELEDSGVYFCASSARGGFRTLPSYEQYFGPGTRLTVT.

The chain couples TRBV27 to TRBJ2-4; a possible D gene is TRBD2 (7 bases). The CDR3 extends over 14 amino acids. Trimming stripped 2 bases from V and 8 bases from J, with 13 bases between. Germline values: CDR1 MNHEY, CDR2 SMNVEV (reference sequence). CDR3: CASSLAGAKDIQYF. The CDR3 DNA follows: TGTGCCAGCAGTTTAGCGGGGGCGAAAGACATTCAGTACTTC.

Comments on this clonotype: As the CDR3 is not closed by the conserved phenylalanine or tryptophan, this likely results from a read error. The CDR3 is CASRTFRGDGYTL. The CDR3 bases are TGTGCCAGCAGAACCTTCCGCGGAGATGGCTACACCCTC. J is TRBJ1-2 and V is TRBV2; D is unresolved. Germline V lookup: CDR1 SNHLY, CDR2 FYNNEI. CDR3 length: 13 residues. V lost 6 bases and J 6 bases, leaving 14 bases between the germline ends.

The V and J genes are TRBV15 and TRBJ1-2; D may be TRBD1 (6 bases). Germline values: CDR1 LNHNV, CDR2 YYDKDF (reference sequence). The CDR3 sequence is 14 residues long. V was pared by 5 bases and J by 8 bases, with 18 bases between. CDR3 amino acids: CATSRIPGALGYTF. The CDR3 nucleotides are TGTGCCACCAGCCGAATTCCGGGGGCACTGGGCTACACCTTC.

This clonotype has at least ten counts. This chain uses TRBV19 with TRBJ1-1, with 8 bases aligning to TRBD1. This CDR3 is 17 amino acids long. Trimming removed 6 bases from V and 0 bases from J; junction bases left unmatched: 12. Germline-derived CDR1 and CDR2 are LNHDA and SQIVND (reference sequence). The CDR3 region is CASRPDRAFRVNTEAFF. The CDR3 DNA reads as TGTGCCAGTAGGCCGGACAGGGCCTTTCGTGTGAACACTGAAGCTTTCTTT.

A note on this clonotype: Just one base apart from a much larger clone, this may be a read error. The chain carries TRBV12-3 or TRBV12-4 and TRBJ2-2; weak D call: TRBD2 (7 bases). The CDR3 spans 14 residues. Between the trimmed V and J ends, which lost 3 bases and 10 bases, there was a span of 15 bases. CDR3 in amino acids: CASSFAGAGEELFF. The CDR3 bases are TGTGCCAGCAGTTTTGCGGGGGCTGGAGAGGAGCTGTTTTTT.

This clonotype has ten or more counts. This chain uses TRBV4-2 with TRBJ2-7; 10 positions agree with TRBD2. The CDR3 is 15 amino acids. V shed 3 bases and J 0 bases; nucleotides not matched to a gene: 2. Germline CDR1 and CDR2: LGHNA and YNFKEQ. The CDR3 bases are TGTGCCAGCAGCCATAGCGGGGGGACCTCCTACGAGCAGTACTTC. It encodes CASSHSGGTSYEQYF.

This clonotype has a count of ten or more. The chain recombines TRBV15 with TRBJ1-6; D unresolved. CDR1 is LNHNV, CDR2 YYDKDF, per germline (reference sequence). There are 15 residues in the CDR3. V shed 0 bases and J shed 8 bases, with 11 bases lying between them. The CDR3 spells CATSRDSASDSPLHF. Here the CDR3 DNA reads TGTGCCACCAGCAGAGATTCGGCCTCTGATTCACCCCTCCACTTT.

The J gene is TRBJ2-4, the V gene TRBV6-1; 7 bases are shared with TRBD2. The length of the CDR3 is 13 residues. CDR1 MNHNS and CDR2 SASEGT come from the germline V gene. With 8 bases clipped from V and 8 bases from J, the junction kept 9 bases outside the gene matches. As DNA, the CDR3 is TGTGCCAGCGTAAACCCCCGGGGGGACATTCAGTACTTC. Residues: CASVNPRGDIQYF.

The table lists this clonotype with a few counts. The rearrangement links TRBV2 to TRBJ2-5; D is tentatively TRBD1 or TRBD2 (6 bases each). The germline CDR1 and CDR2 sequences are SNHLY and FYNNEI. Deletions cut 5 bases from V and 6 bases from J, with 13 bases between. This CDR3 contains 13 residues. CDR3 region: CASSPEGGKTQYF. CDR3 nucleotides: TGTGCCAGCAGTCCCGAGGGGGGAAAGACCCAGTACTTC.

The table lists this clonotype with a few counts. The chain links TRBV6-4 to TRBJ2-1, with TRBD2 matching over 9 bases. V trimming: 0 bases; J trimming: 2 bases; junction bases outside the gene matches: 11. The CDR3 consists of 19 residues. CDR1 is MRHNA and CDR2 is SNTAGT in the germline V gene. CDR3 sequence reads: CASSDSIRLAGRTYNEQFF. The CDR3 DNA reads TGTGCCAGCAGTGACTCCATTCGGCTAGCGGGAAGGACCTACAATGAGCAGTTCTTC.

V and J are TRBV19 and TRBJ1-1; D gene ambiguous. Germline CDR1 reads LNHDA; CDR2 reads SQIVND (reference sequence). The CDR3 contains 13 residues. The V end lost 7 bases, the J end lost 0 bases, and 9 bases lay between the germline ends. CDR3 region: CASKVTMNTEAFF. CDR3 DNA: TGTGCCAGTAAGGTCACAATGAACACTGAAGCTTTCTTT.

This chain uses TRBV9 with TRBJ1-3; D gene unclear. Per germline, CDR1 SGDLS and CDR2 YYNGEE. There are 14 residues in the CDR3. V dropped 0 bases and J dropped 2 bases, with 6 bases sitting between them. CDR3 protein: CASSVEGAGNTIYF. Written as DNA, the CDR3 is TGTGCCAGCAGCGTAGAGGGAGCTGGAAACACCATATATTTT.

This clonotype appeared many times. The chain couples TRBV7-2 to TRBJ2-7; D gene unclear. Germline values: CDR1 SGHTA, CDR2 FQGNSA. The CDR3 extends over 15 amino acids. The ends were cut back, 4 bases at V and 3 bases at J, with 16 bases in the middle. DNA for the CDR3: TGTGCCAGCAGCTCCCGGGCCGCGGAAGGCTACGAGCAGTACTTC. The encoded protein is CASSSRAAEGYEQYF.